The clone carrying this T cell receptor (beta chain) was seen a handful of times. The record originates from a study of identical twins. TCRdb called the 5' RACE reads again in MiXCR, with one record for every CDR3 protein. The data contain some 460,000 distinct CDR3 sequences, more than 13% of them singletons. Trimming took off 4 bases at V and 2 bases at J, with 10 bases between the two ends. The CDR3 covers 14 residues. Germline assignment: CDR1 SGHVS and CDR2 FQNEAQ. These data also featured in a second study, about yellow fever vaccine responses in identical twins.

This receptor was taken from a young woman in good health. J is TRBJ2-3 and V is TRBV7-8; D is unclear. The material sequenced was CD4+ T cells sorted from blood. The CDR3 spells CASSSPRYTDTQYF. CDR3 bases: TGTGCCAGCAGCTCACCGCGCTACACAGATACGCAGTATTTT.